One and the same sample provided the 21 T cell receptor beta chains below, sequenced in a study of blood T cell repertoires in COVID-19. Data came from immunoSEQ multiplex PCR; TCRdb stores just in-frame clones and leaves some out. The sample lists hundreds of thousands of clones, around 87% occurring once. The sequencing sample was made of peripheral blood. Receptors were obtained from an older woman with COVID-19, enrolled during active disease.

This chain connects TRBV9 to TRBJ1-3; 9 positions agree with TRBD1. Germline V gene data show CDR1 as SGDLS and CDR2 as YYNGEE. This CDR3 is built from 15 residues. Trimming cost V 0 bases and J 5 bases; bases outside gene matches: 3. This CDR3 is CASSVDTGGRNTIYF. Written as DNA, the CDR3 is TGTGCCAGCAGCGTAGATACAGGGGGCAGAAACACCATATATTTT.

The gene calls are TRBV25-1 and TRBJ2-7, with D possibly being TRBD1 (8 bases). From germline, CDR1 is MGHDK and CDR2 SYGVNS. This CDR3 comprises 17 residues. The V end was cut by 5 bases, the J end by 2 bases, with 22 bases between. DNA of the CDR3: TGTGCCAGCAGTATTAGGCGGGGGACAGGTAAAACCTACGAGCAGTACTTC. Protein: CASSIRRGTGKTYEQYF.

This rearrangement joins TRBV3-1 (or the pseudogene TRBV3-2) to TRBJ2-1; TRBD2 matches 13 bases. The CDR3 is made up of 19 amino acids. CDR1 and CDR2 from the germline V gene are LGHDT and YNNKEL (reference sequence). V dropped 3 bases and J dropped 2; count of bases not matched to a gene: 10. In DNA, the CDR3 is TGTGCCAGCAGCCAGAGGGATCGACTAGCGGGGGGCACCTACAATGAGCAGTTCTTC. Residues: CASSQRDRLAGGTYNEQFF.

This chain links TRBV7-6 with TRBJ1-1; D unclear. The CDR3 contains 15 residues. Germline CDR1 reads SGHVS; CDR2 reads FNYEAQ. Trimming cost V 5 bases and J 3 bases, with 16 bases left between them. CDR3 coding DNA: TGTGCCAGCAGCCCTGGCGGGCACGGGGACACTGAAGCTTTCTTT. Translation: CASSPGGHGDTEAFF. Full variable domain (rest looked up from reference TRBV7-6 and TRBJ1-1): GAGVSQSPRYKVTKRGQDVALRCDPISGHVSLYWYRQALGQGPEFLTYFNYEAQQDKSGLPNDRFSAERPEGSISTLTIQRTEQRDSAMYRCASSPGGHGDTEAFFGQGTRLTVV.

This chain links TRBV27 with TRBJ2-7; D perhaps matches TRBD2 (6 bases). The CDR3 extends over 14 amino acids. With 4 bases removed from V and 2 bases from J, the gap between germline ends came to 12 bases. Looked up from germline, CDR1 is MNHEY and CDR2 is SMNVEV (reference sequence). The CDR3 protein is CASSSGLYPYEQYF. CDR3 bases: TGTGCCAGCAGTTCGGGACTGTACCCCTACGAGCAGTACTTC.

This CDR3 reads CASTRGTNTGELFF. In nucleotides, the CDR3 is TGTGCCAGCACGCGGGGGACCAACACCGGGGAGCTGTTTTTT. The V call is TRBV2, the J call TRBJ2-2; 7 bases are a match to TRBD2. The V gene's germline CDR1 is SNHLY and CDR2 FYNNEI. The ends lost 7 bases at V and 2 bases at J; junction bases unmatched: 4. The CDR3 consists of 14 residues.

This sequence joins TRBV5-5 and TRBJ2-7, with 9 bases matching TRBD1. The CDR3 sequence is 13 residues long. With V trimmed by 4 bases and J by 8 bases, 7 bases remained unmatched. Per germline, CDR1 SGHKS and CDR2 YYEKEE (reference sequence). CDR3 nucleotide sequence: TGTGCCAGCAGCCCCCGGGACAGGGATAAGCAGTACTTC. This gives the protein CASSPRDRDKQYF.

CDR3 residues: CSASTNYGYTF. The CDR3 region has the DNA TGCAGTGCTAGCACAAACTATGGCTACACCTTC. The chain joins TRBV20-1 to TRBJ1-2; D gene unclear. Germline V gene sequence: CDR1 DFQATT, CDR2 SNEGSKA (reference sequence). V lost 3 bases to trimming and J lost 2 bases, with 4 bases between them. This CDR3 contains 11 residues.

V and J are TRBV6-1 and TRBJ1-2; D possibly corresponds to TRBD1 (5 bases). In germline, CDR1 is MNHNS, CDR2 SASEGT. CDR3 length: 15 amino acids. The germline V and J ends were trimmed by 3 bases and 8 bases, with 19 bases remaining between them. CDR3 DNA: TGTGCCAGCAGTGATGAGGAGGCGGGGCTGCGGGGCTACACCTTC. Translating it yields CASSDEEAGLRGYTF.

The chain combines TRBV7-8 with TRBJ1-5, with no clear D. Germline values: CDR1 SGHVS, CDR2 FQNEAQ. The V end was cut by 2 bases, the J end by 5 bases, with 13 bases between. The length of the CDR3 is 15 residues. CDR3 coding DNA: TGTGCCAGCAGCTTAAGAACAGACCTCTATCAGCCCCAGCATTTT. Amino acid sequence: CASSLRTDLYQPQHF.

The genes are TRBV28 and TRBJ2-7; TRBD1 is a possible D gene (6 bases). V shed 1 base and J shed 2 bases, with 12 bases lying between them. CDR3 length: 15 amino acids. Germline V CDR1 and CDR2: MDHEN, SYDVKM. The CDR3 sequence is CASSLFPGAPYEQYF. The CDR3 coding sequence is TGTGCCAGCAGTTTATTTCCAGGGGCTCCCTACGAGCAGTACTTC. Full variable domain (rest looked up from reference TRBV28 and TRBJ2-7): DVKVTQSSRYLVKRTGEKVFLECVQDMDHENMFWYRQDPGLGLRLIYFSYDVKMKEKGDIPEGYSVSREKKERFSLILESASTNQTSMYLCASSLFPGAPYEQYFGPGTRLTVT.

The rearrangement uses TRBV7-9 and TRBJ1-2, with TRBD1 as a possible D gene (6 bases). Trimming cost V 1 base and J 4 bases, with 13 bases left between them. The germline V gene has CDR1 SEHNR and CDR2 FQNEAQ (reference sequence). This CDR3 is 15 amino acids long. The CDR3 DNA reads as TGTGCCAGCAGCTTAGTGGGGGCAGGTCCCTATGGCTACACCTTC. It specifies CASSLVGAGPYGYTF.

The chain is built from TRBV30 and TRBJ2-7, with TRBD1 identical over 7 bases. Germline assignment: CDR1 GTSNPN and CDR2 SVGIG (reference sequence). The length of the CDR3 is 12 residues. V dropped 1 base and J dropped 5; count of bases not matched to a gene: 2. In nucleotides, the CDR3 is TGTGCCTGGAGTGGACAGGGCCACGAGCAGTACTTC. Its protein product is CAWSGQGHEQYF.

V is TRBV5-1 and J is TRBJ1-4, with TRBD1 matching 9 bases. There are 16 residues in the CDR3. Germline V gene lookup returns CDR1 SGHRS and CDR2 YFSETQ. V lost 0 bases and J lost 7; bases outside the gene matches: 7. The CDR3 bases are TGCGCCAGCAGCTTGGGATCCGGGACAGGGTTTGAAAAACTGTTTTTT. It is translated as CASSLGSGTGFEKLFF.

V and J are TRBV2 and TRBJ2-2, with D maybe TRBD2 (6 bases). CDR1 is SNHLY, CDR2 FYNNEI, per germline. The CDR3 loop spans 14 amino acids. Trimming removed 6 bases from V and 4 bases from J, with 12 bases in between. The chain's CDR3 is CASRVGGSTGELFF. The DNA for the CDR3 is TGTGCCAGCAGGGTTGGGGGGAGCACCGGGGAGCTGTTTTTT.

This chain uses TRBV11-2 with TRBJ1-2; 8 bases fit TRBD1. The trim removed 3 bases at V and 8 bases at J, leaving 8 bases unmatched. CDR1 is SGHAT and CDR2 is FQNNGV in the germline V gene. The CDR3 totals 14 residues. The CDR3 region is CASSFRTGQEGYTF. The CDR3 DNA sequence: TGTGCCAGCAGCTTCCGGACAGGGCAGGAAGGCTACACCTTC.

The rearrangement uses TRBV6-5 and TRBJ1-3; 10 bases line up with TRBD1. This CDR3 has 14 amino acids. V lost 4 bases, J lost 4 bases, and 1 base stayed unmatched. In germline, CDR1 is MNHEY, CDR2 SVGAGI. The CDR3 nucleotides are TGTGCCAGCAGTTTGACAGGGGGCGGAAACACCATATATTTT. Translating it yields CASSLTGGGNTIYF.

V gene TRBV19 combines with J gene TRBJ1-1; no firm D call. This CDR3 region has 14 residues. Germline CDR1 reads LNHDA; CDR2 reads SQIVND (reference sequence). Trimming cost V 1 base and J 1 base, with 7 bases left between them. CDR3 residues: CASSIGQKNTEAFF. CDR3 nucleotide sequence: TGTGCCAGTAGTATAGGACAAAAGAACACTGAAGCTTTCTTT.

The genes are TRBV2 and TRBJ1-5; D is perhaps TRBD1 (6 bases). Trimming left V 6 bases short and J 5 bases short, with 14 bases between. The length of the CDR3 is 14 residues. In germline, CDR1 is SNHLY, CDR2 FYNNEI. Written as DNA, the CDR3 is TGTGCCAGCAGGGAGTTCCAGGGGTATCAGCCCCAGCATTTT. It yields the protein CASREFQGYQPQHF.

J is TRBJ1-5 and V is TRBV6-1; 11 bases agree with TRBD1. The CDR3 spans 15 residues. Per germline, CDR1 MNHNS and CDR2 SASEGT. V trimming: 0 bases; J trimming: 6 bases; junction bases outside the gene matches: 1. The CDR3 region is CASSEAGTGGQPQHF. The CDR3 DNA sequence: TGTGCCAGCAGTGAAGCTGGGACAGGGGGTCAGCCCCAGCATTTT.

This clone was counted once. The rearrangement uses TRBV18 and TRBJ2-7; 12 bases line up with TRBD2. The germline V gene encodes CDR1 KGHSH and CDR2 LQKENI. This CDR3 is built from 17 residues. V was clipped by 2 bases and J by 6 bases; unmatched bases: 11. The CDR3: CASSPWALAGGLSEQYF. The DNA for the CDR3 is TGTGCCAGCTCACCATGGGCTCTAGCGGGGGGGCTAAGCGAGCAGTACTTC.